This T cell receptor beta chain was retrieved from a study of blood T cells in healthy people across ages. This clonotype showed up just a few times. Its antigen is unidentified. PCR was performed a second time for about 7 to 12 cycles using a sample-barcoded 5' primer and a J-beta primer mix. Unique molecular identifiers of 12 random nucleotides labeled each cDNA. In TCRdb, the 5' RACE reads were re-called with MiXCR into one record per CDR3 protein. The data hold approximately 580,000 distinct CDR3 sequences, with 24% observed a single time. The CDR3 runs to 16 residues. V was pared by 1 base and J by 4 bases, with 17 bases between. Germline V gene lookup returns CDR1 SGHRS and CDR2 YFSETQ. Each sample had at least 7 million PBMCs isolated. Overall study findings and caveats: Possibly, changes in expanded clonotypes were confounded because donor CMV status was unknown.

These sequences were also reported in another study, on T cells of mothers and their children. That source notes: At a rate of approximately 1.5 ug per 15 ul, cDNA synthesis received all of the extracted RNA.

The sequence came from a boy between 10 and 17 years old in good health. V and J are TRBV5-1 and TRBJ2-5; D might be TRBD1 (5 bases). The material sequenced was blood. In nucleotides, the CDR3 is TGCGCCAGCAGCTTGACGGGCAGACCTAGGGGAGAGACCCAGTACTTC. Translation gives CASSLTGRPRGETQYF.